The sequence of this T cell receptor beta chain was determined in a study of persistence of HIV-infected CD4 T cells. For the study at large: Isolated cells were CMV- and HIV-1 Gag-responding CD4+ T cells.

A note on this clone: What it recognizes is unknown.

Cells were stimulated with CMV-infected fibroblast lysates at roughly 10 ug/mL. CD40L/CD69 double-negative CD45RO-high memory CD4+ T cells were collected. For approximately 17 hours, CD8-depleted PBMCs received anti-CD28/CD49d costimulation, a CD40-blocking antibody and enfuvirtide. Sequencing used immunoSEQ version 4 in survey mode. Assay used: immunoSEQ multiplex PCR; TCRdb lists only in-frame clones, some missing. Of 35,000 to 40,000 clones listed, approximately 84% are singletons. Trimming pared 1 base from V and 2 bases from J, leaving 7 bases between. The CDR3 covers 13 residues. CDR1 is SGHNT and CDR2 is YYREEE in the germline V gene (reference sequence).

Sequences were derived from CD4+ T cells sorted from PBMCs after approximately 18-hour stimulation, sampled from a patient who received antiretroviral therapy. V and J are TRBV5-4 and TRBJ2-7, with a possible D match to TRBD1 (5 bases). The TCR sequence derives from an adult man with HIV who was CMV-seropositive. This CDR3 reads CASSLQGPYEQYF. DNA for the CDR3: TGTGCCAGCAGCTTGCAGGGCCCCTACGAGCAGTACTTC. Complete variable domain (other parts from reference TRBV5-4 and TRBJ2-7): ETGVTQSPTHLIKTRGQQVTLRCSSQSGHNTVSWYQQALGQGPQFIFQYYREEENGRGNFPPRFSGLQFPNYSSELNVNALELDDSALYLCASSLQGPYEQYFGPGTRLTVT.